Here is one T cell receptor (beta chain) with its context. This entry is derived from a study of CD8+ T cells in alopecia areata. At the level of the study: Treated individuals took tofacitinib by mouth, 5 to 10 mg twice daily.

RNA extraction was followed by reverse transcription into cDNA, which acted as the sequencing template. Profiling relied on immunoSEQ multiplex PCR, and the TCRdb table lists in-frame clones only, not all of them. The profile shows about 97,000 clones, approximately 42% of them singletons. Source material: CD4+ T cells sorted from blood. This sequence originates from a human donor with alopecia areata.

The CDR3 spells CSPPTGGFSYEQYF. The CDR3 nucleotides are TGCAGCCCTCCCACAGGGGGGTTCTCCTACGAGCAGTACTTC. The chain combines TRBV29-1 with TRBJ2-7; 8 bases map to TRBD1. This CDR3 spans 14 amino acids. CDR1 and CDR2 from the germline V gene are SQVTM and ANQGSEA. Trimming took 8 bases from V and 0 from J; bases not matched to a gene: 9.